Listed below are T cell receptor beta chains from one sample, sequenced in a study of cytomegalovirus exposure and HLA in healthy donors. Assay used: immunoSEQ multiplex PCR; TCRdb lists only in-frame clones, some missing. Of about 200,000 clones listed, around 86% are singletons. Material for sequencing was PBMCs. The receptors originated from a young woman in good health and CMV-seropositive. Both conserved end residues are part of each CDR3. D genes are given only for firm matches. Size values are once, few and many counts, or a class for expanded clones, and some rows have none.

cdr3_nt: TGTGCCAGCAGTGAAGCGGCTCTGGCAGGGGGGAACACTGAAGCTTTCTTT; cdr3_aa: CASSEAALAGGNTEAFF; d_call: TRBD1; clone_size: -; v_call: TRBV6-1; j_call: TRBJ1-1
cdr3_nt: TGTGCCAGCAGCTCAACTAGCGGGATGAGCTCCTACGAGCAGTACTTC; cdr3_aa: CASSSTSGMSSYEQYF; d_call: TRBD2; clone_size: -; v_call: TRBV7-6; j_call: TRBJ2-7
cdr3_nt: TGTGCCTGGAGTGTACCGAGAGTGCGGCACGGGGAGCTGTTTTTT; cdr3_aa: CAWSVPRVRHGELFF; d_call: -; clone_size: once; v_call: TRBV30; j_call: TRBJ2-2
cdr3_nt: TGTGCCAGCAAGAGGGTGGCGGACACCGGGGAGCTGTTTTTT; cdr3_aa: CASKRVADTGELFF; d_call: -; clone_size: -; v_call: TRBV28; j_call: TRBJ2-2
cdr3_nt: TGTGCCATCAGTGAGAGCGCAGGGGGGTGGGAGACCCAGTACTTC; cdr3_aa: CAISESAGGWETQYF; d_call: -; clone_size: -; v_call: TRBV10-3; j_call: TRBJ2-5
cdr3_nt: TGTGCCAGCAGCTTTAGCGGGGGGGAGGATGAGCAGTTCTTC; cdr3_aa: CASSFSGGEDEQFF; d_call: TRBD2; clone_size: -; v_call: TRBV4-2; j_call: TRBJ2-1
cdr3_nt: TGTGCCAGCAGCGAGGGGGATGAGCAGTTCTTC; cdr3_aa: CASSEGDEQFF; d_call: -; clone_size: -; v_call: TRBV11-2; j_call: TRBJ2-1
cdr3_nt: TGTGCCAGCAGCTTGGGCGGGAGAGGCATGGATGAGCAGTTCTTC; cdr3_aa: CASSLGGRGMDEQFF; d_call: TRBD2; clone_size: -; v_call: TRBV5-6; j_call: TRBJ2-1
cdr3_nt: TGTGCCAGCAGCCTCCGGGACACCTTCACAGATACGCAGTATTTT; cdr3_aa: CASSLRDTFTDTQYF; d_call: -; clone_size: -; v_call: TRBV7-9; j_call: TRBJ2-3
cdr3_nt: TGTGCCAGCAGTTTCGGGAGGTCCGGGTATGGCTACACCTTC; cdr3_aa: CASSFGRSGYGYTF; d_call: -; clone_size: -; v_call: TRBV27; j_call: TRBJ1-2
cdr3_nt: TGTGCCAGCAGTAGAGGGGGATTGGGTCAGCCCCAGCATTTT; cdr3_aa: CASSRGGLGQPQHF; d_call: -; clone_size: few; v_call: TRBV6-5; j_call: TRBJ1-5
cdr3_nt: TGTGCCAGCAGTTTACAGGGACAGGGAGGGTTTGAGCAGTTCTTC; cdr3_aa: CASSLQGQGGFEQFF; d_call: TRBD1; clone_size: -; v_call: TRBV28; j_call: TRBJ2-1
cdr3_nt: TGCGCCAGCAGCTTTGGCGGGAGGACCAATGAGCAGTTCTTC; cdr3_aa: CASSFGGRTNEQFF; d_call: TRBD2; clone_size: -; v_call: TRBV5-1; j_call: TRBJ2-1
cdr3_nt: TGTGCCAGCAGCTTACTTCCGACAGGGGGCTATGGCTACACCTTC; cdr3_aa: CASSLLPTGGYGYTF; d_call: TRBD1; clone_size: -; v_call: TRBV5-5; j_call: TRBJ1-2
cdr3_nt: TGTGCCAGCAGCCAGGGGGCCAATTCCTACGAGCAGTACTTC; cdr3_aa: CASSQGANSYEQYF; d_call: TRBD1; clone_size: -; v_call: TRBV27; j_call: TRBJ2-7
cdr3_nt: TGTGCCAGCAGCTCAACTTTTCGCGTAGCAACTAATGAAAAACTGTTTTTT; cdr3_aa: CASSSTFRVATNEKLFF; d_call: -; clone_size: -; v_call: TRBV7-8; j_call: TRBJ1-4
cdr3_nt: TGCAGCGTTGTGGTGGGAGCCAGTACTGAAGCTTTCTTT; cdr3_aa: CSVVVGASTEAFF; d_call: -; clone_size: -; v_call: TRBV29-1; j_call: TRBJ1-1
cdr3_nt: TGTGCCTGGGACAAAACCTTCGGACAGGCCTACAACTATGGCTACACCTTC; cdr3_aa: CAWDKTFGQAYNYGYTF; d_call: TRBD1; clone_size: -; v_call: TRBV30; j_call: TRBJ1-2
cdr3_nt: TGTGCCAGCGGACGGTCCACAGGGGTAGGTGAAGCTTTCTTT; cdr3_aa: CASGRSTGVGEAFF; d_call: TRBD1; clone_size: once; v_call: TRBV6-6; j_call: TRBJ1-1
cdr3_nt: TGTGCCAGCAGCTTACTACCGACCGGGGAGCTGTTTTTT; cdr3_aa: CASSLLPTGELFF; d_call: -; clone_size: -; v_call: TRBV13; j_call: TRBJ2-2
cdr3_nt: TGTGCCAGCAGCAGGGGGACAGGGCGAAATCAGCCCCAGCATTTT; cdr3_aa: CASSRGTGRNQPQHF; d_call: TRBD1; clone_size: once; v_call: TRBV7-8; j_call: TRBJ1-5
cdr3_nt: TGCGCCAGCAGCCCACAAAGCACAGATACGCAGTATTTT; cdr3_aa: CASSPQSTDTQYF; d_call: -; clone_size: -; v_call: TRBV5-1; j_call: TRBJ2-3
cdr3_nt: TGTGCCAGCAGTTTAGACAGAAATCAGCCCCAGCATTTT; cdr3_aa: CASSLDRNQPQHF; d_call: -; clone_size: once; v_call: TRBV27; j_call: TRBJ1-5
cdr3_nt: TGTGCCAGCAGTCCACTTAGGGGAAGCTACGAGCAGTACTTC; cdr3_aa: CASSPLRGSYEQYF; d_call: -; clone_size: -; v_call: TRBV7-9; j_call: TRBJ2-7
cdr3_nt: TGTGCCACCAGCAGTTCCCGGGGGGCAGAAGCTTTCTTT; cdr3_aa: CATSSSRGAEAFF; d_call: -; clone_size: -; v_call: TRBV15; j_call: TRBJ1-1
cdr3_nt: TGTGCCAGCACAGCCGTCAGGGGCGGGCGTGAGCAGTTCTTC; cdr3_aa: CASTAVRGGREQFF; d_call: -; clone_size: once; v_call: TRBV6-5; j_call: TRBJ2-1
cdr3_nt: TGTGCCAGCGCGACTAGCCATCTCTACAATGAGCAGTTCTTC; cdr3_aa: CASATSHLYNEQFF; d_call: TRBD2; clone_size: once; v_call: TRBV9; j_call: TRBJ2-1
cdr3_nt: TGTGCCAGCTTGCCTCAGGCTAACCTCATGAACACTGAAGCTTTCTTT; cdr3_aa: CASLPQANLMNTEAFF; d_call: -; clone_size: -; v_call: TRBV18; j_call: TRBJ1-1
cdr3_nt: TGTGCCAGCAGCGTAGGTCAGCGGGAGAACTCCTACGAGCAGTACTTC; cdr3_aa: CASSVGQRENSYEQYF; d_call: TRBD2; clone_size: -; v_call: TRBV9; j_call: TRBJ2-7
cdr3_nt: TGCGCCAGCAGCCAGGGGCGGGGGGAGCAGTTTTTT; cdr3_aa: CASSQGRGEQFF; d_call: -; clone_size: -; v_call: TRBV4-1; j_call: TRBJ1-4
cdr3_nt: TGTGCCAGCAGCCCCGGGACAGGGGGCACAGTCAGGAACTATGGCTACACCTTC; cdr3_aa: CASSPGTGGTVRNYGYTF; d_call: TRBD1; clone_size: -; v_call: TRBV9; j_call: TRBJ1-2
cdr3_nt: TGTGCCAGCTCACCCCTAGTGGGACAGGGTTCGACCTACGAGCAGTACTTC; cdr3_aa: CASSPLVGQGSTYEQYF; d_call: TRBD1; clone_size: once; v_call: TRBV18; j_call: TRBJ2-7
cdr3_nt: TGCGCCAGCAGCCTAAAACGGGACTACACAGATACGCAGTATTTT; cdr3_aa: CASSLKRDYTDTQYF; d_call: TRBD2; clone_size: -; v_call: TRBV5-1; j_call: TRBJ2-3
cdr3_nt: TGTGCCGGACGGGGACAGGCCAAAAACATTCAGTACTTC; cdr3_aa: CAGRGQAKNIQYF; d_call: TRBD1; clone_size: many; v_call: TRBV2; j_call: TRBJ2-4
cdr3_nt: TGTGCCAGCAGTCCCCAGGGGGCGGAAAAGGGGAGCGATGAGCAGTTCTTC; cdr3_aa: CASSPQGAEKGSDEQFF; d_call: TRBD1; clone_size: once; v_call: TRBV25-1; j_call: TRBJ2-1
cdr3_nt: TGCGCCAGCAGCTCAGACGGACAGGTTTACAATGAGCAGTTCTTC; cdr3_aa: CASSSDGQVYNEQFF; d_call: TRBD1; clone_size: -; v_call: TRBV5-1; j_call: TRBJ2-1
cdr3_nt: TGTGCCAGCAGTGAAAACGGGAGGCCCGGACAAAACAATGAGCAGTTCTTC; cdr3_aa: CASSENGRPGQNNEQFF; d_call: TRBD2; clone_size: -; v_call: TRBV2; j_call: TRBJ2-1
cdr3_nt: TGTGCCAGCAGCTTGGGTAGGGACAGGGGATCCTACGAGCAGTACTTC; cdr3_aa: CASSLGRDRGSYEQYF; d_call: TRBD1; clone_size: -; v_call: TRBV5-8; j_call: TRBJ2-7
cdr3_nt: TGTGCCAGCAGCTTGTTGGCGGGCGTAGATAAAAACAATGAGCAGTTCTTC; cdr3_aa: CASSLLAGVDKNNEQFF; d_call: -; clone_size: -; v_call: TRBV11-2; j_call: TRBJ2-1
cdr3_nt: TGTGCCAGCAAACCACAGGGGACGAACACTGAAGCTTTCTTT; cdr3_aa: CASKPQGTNTEAFF; d_call: TRBD1; clone_size: -; v_call: TRBV27; j_call: TRBJ1-1
cdr3_nt: TGTGCCAGCAGCTCCCAGGTCGGCGGGAACGAGCAGTACTTC; cdr3_aa: CASSSQVGGNEQYF; d_call: -; clone_size: -; v_call: TRBV7-2; j_call: TRBJ2-7